These 4 T cell receptor beta chains were all obtained from the same sample, sequenced in a study of T-cell memory formation after mild COVID-19. Via MiXCR, TCRdb re-called the 5' RACE reads, giving one row per CDR3 protein. The sample has 150,000 to 200,000 distinct CDR3 sequences, about 14% seen once. Material for sequencing was PBMCs or a T cell subset sorted from them (not recorded which). The receptor set was obtained from an adult woman who had mild COVID-19 (a few samples of this study predate the infection). Cell type and time point are not known.

In this sample, this clonotype turned up a few times. The chain recombines TRBV30 with TRBJ2-7; 8 bases match TRBD1. V dropped 4 bases and J dropped 3; count of bases not matched to a gene: 5. CDR1 is GTSNPN, CDR2 SVGIG, per germline (reference sequence). CDR3 length: 13 amino acids. The DNA for the CDR3 is TGTGCCTGGACTAACAGGGGGGTCTACGAGCAGTACTTC. This gives the protein CAWTNRGVYEQYF.

The sample holds a few counts of this clonotype. The chain combines TRBV2 with TRBJ2-1; D is unclear. CDR1 and CDR2 (germline): SNHLY, FYNNEI. The CDR3 sequence is 12 residues long. V was clipped by 5 bases and J by 3 bases, with 5 bases between them. In DNA, the CDR3 is TGTGCCAGCAGTAAAGACTACAATGAGCAGTTCTTC. As protein: CASSKDYNEQFF.

The table lists this clonotype with a few counts. The chain couples TRBV20-1 to TRBJ1-2; D remains unclear. V lost 5 bases, J lost 4 bases, and 2 bases lay in between. CDR1 DFQATT and CDR2 SNEGSKA come from the germline V gene (reference sequence). The CDR3 spans 9 residues. The CDR3: CSARYGYTF. In DNA, the CDR3 is TGCAGTGCTCGCTATGGCTACACCTTC.

This clonotype was found a few times. The V call is TRBV5-1, the J call TRBJ2-1; D uncertain. The germline V gene encodes CDR1 SGHRS and CDR2 YFSETQ. Trimming shortened V by 3 bases and J by 8 bases, and 18 bases separated the two germline ends. This CDR3 has 15 amino acids. The CDR3 loop is CASSSLSTPIHEQFF. The CDR3 DNA is TGCGCCAGCAGCTCTCTCAGCACACCCATCCATGAGCAGTTCTTC. Together with reference TRBV5-1 and TRBJ2-1, the CDR3 gives the full variable domain: KAGVTQTPRYLIKTRGQQVTLSCSPISGHRSVSWYQQTPGQGLQFLFEYFSETQRNKGNFPGRFSGRQFSNSRSEMNVSTLELGDSALYLCASSSLSTPIHEQFFGPGTRLTVL.